This T cell receptor beta chain was sequenced during a study of cytomegalovirus exposure and HLA in healthy donors. PCR primers comprised 60 Vbeta and 13 Jbeta primers. Assay used: immunoSEQ multiplex PCR; TCRdb lists only in-frame clones, some missing. In all, the sample yields about 140,000 clones. Germline values: CDR1 MNHEY, CDR2 SVGAGI. This CDR3 has 15 residues. Deletions cut 4 bases from V and 2 bases from J, with 13 bases between. Sequenced input: PBMCs. This chain links TRBV6-5 with TRBJ2-3, with D hard to call. The TCR sequence derives from a young woman in good health and CMV-seronegative. For the CDR3, the DNA is TGTGCCAGCAGTTTTAACCCCTACTTCACAGATACGCAGTATTTT. Translated: CASSFNPYFTDTQYF.